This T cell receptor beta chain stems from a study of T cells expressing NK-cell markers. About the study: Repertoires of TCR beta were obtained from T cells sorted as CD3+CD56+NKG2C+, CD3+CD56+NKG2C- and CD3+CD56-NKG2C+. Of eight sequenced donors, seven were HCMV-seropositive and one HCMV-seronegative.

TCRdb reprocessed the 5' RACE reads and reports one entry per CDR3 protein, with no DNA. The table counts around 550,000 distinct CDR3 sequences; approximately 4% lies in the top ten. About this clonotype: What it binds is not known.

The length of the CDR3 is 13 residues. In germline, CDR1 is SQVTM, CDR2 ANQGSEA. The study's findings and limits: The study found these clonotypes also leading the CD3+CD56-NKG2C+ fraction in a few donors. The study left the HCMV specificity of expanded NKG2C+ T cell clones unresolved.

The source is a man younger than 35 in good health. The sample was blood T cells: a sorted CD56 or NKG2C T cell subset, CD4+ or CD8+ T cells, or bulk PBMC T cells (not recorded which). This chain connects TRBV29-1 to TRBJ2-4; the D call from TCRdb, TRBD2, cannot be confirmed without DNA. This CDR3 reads CSGAGGPENIQYF. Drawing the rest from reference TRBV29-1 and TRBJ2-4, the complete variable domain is SAVISQKPSRDICQRGTSLTIQCQVDSQVTMMFWYRQQPGQSLTLIATANQGSEATYESGFVIDKFPISRPNLTFSTLTVSNMSPEDSSIYLCSGAGGPENIQYFGAGTRLSVL.